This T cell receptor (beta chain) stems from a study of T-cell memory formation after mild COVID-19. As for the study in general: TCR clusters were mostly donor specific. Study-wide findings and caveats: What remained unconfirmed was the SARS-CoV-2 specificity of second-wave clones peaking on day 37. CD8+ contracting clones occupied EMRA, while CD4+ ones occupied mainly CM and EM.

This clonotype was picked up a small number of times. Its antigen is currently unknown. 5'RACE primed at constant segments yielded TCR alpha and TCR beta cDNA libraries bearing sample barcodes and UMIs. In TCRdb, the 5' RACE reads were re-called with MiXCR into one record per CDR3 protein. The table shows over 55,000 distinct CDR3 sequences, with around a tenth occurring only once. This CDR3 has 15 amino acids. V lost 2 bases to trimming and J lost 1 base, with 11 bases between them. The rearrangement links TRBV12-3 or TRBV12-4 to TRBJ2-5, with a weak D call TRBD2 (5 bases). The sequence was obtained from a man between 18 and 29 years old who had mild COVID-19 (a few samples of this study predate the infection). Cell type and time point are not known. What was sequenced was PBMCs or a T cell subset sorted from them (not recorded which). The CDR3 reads CASSLNSAGQETQYF. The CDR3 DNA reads TGTGCCAGCAGTTTAAATAGCGCGGGCCAAGAGACCCAGTACTTC.